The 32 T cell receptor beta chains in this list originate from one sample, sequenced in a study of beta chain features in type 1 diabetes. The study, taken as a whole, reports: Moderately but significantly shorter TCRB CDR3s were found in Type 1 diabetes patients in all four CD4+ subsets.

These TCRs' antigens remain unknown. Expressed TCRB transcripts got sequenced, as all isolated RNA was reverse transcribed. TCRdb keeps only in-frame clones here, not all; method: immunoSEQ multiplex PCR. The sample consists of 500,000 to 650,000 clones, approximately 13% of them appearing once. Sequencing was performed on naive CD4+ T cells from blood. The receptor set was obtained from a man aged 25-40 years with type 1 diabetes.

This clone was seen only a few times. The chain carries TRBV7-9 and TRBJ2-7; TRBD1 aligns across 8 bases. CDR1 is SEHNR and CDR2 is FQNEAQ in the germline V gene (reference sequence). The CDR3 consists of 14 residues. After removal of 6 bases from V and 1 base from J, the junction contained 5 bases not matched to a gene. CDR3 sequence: CASRQWDRSYEQYF. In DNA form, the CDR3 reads TGTGCCAGCAGACAGTGGGACAGGTCCTACGAGCAGTACTTC.

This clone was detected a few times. Written as DNA, the CDR3 is TGTGCCAGCAGCTGGACAGGAAAGTCTGGCTACACCTTC. This encodes CASSWTGKSGYTF. V gene TRBV7-2 combines with J gene TRBJ1-2; 7 bases align to TRBD1. CDR3 length: 13 residues. The V gene's germline CDR1 is SGHTA and CDR2 FQGNSA. Germline trimming cut 4 bases from V and 7 bases from J; bases unmatched to any gene: 6. The variable domain in full, completed from reference TRBV7-2 and TRBJ1-2, reads GAGVSQSPSNKVTEKGKDVELRCDPISGHTALYWYRQSLGQGLEFLIYFQGNSAPDKSGLPSDRFSAERTGGSVSTLTIQRTQQEDSAVYLCASSWTGKSGYTFGSGTRLTVV.

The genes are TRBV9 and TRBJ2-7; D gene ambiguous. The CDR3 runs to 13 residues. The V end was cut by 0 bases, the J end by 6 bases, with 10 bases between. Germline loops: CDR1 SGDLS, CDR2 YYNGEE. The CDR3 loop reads CASSVGSLSEQYF. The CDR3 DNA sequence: TGTGCCAGCAGCGTAGGGAGTCTTAGCGAGCAGTACTTC.

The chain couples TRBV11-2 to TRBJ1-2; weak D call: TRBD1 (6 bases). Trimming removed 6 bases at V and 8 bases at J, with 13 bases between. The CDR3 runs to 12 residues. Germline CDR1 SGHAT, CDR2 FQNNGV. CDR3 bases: TGTGCCAGCAGAAGACAGGCGGAGGGCTACACCTTC. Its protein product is CASRRQAEGYTF. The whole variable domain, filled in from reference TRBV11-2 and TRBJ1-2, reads EAGVAQSPRYKIIEKRQSVAFWCNPISGHATLYWYQQILGQGPKLLIQFQNNGVVDDSQLPKDRFSAERLKGVDSTLKIQPAKLEDSAVYLCASRRQAEGYTFGSGTRLTVV.

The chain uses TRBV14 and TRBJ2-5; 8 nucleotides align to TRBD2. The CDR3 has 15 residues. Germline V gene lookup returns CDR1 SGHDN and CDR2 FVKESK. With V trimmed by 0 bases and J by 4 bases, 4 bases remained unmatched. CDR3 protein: CASSQDGTRVETQYF. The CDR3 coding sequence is TGTGCCAGCAGCCAAGACGGGACTAGAGTAGAGACCCAGTACTTC.

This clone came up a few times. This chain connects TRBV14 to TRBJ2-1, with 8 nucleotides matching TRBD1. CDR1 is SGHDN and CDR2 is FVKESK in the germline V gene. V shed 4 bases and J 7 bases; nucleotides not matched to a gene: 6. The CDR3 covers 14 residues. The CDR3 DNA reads TGTGCCAGCAGCCGGAACAGGGGGTTGAATGAGCAGTTCTTC. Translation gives CASSRNRGLNEQFF.

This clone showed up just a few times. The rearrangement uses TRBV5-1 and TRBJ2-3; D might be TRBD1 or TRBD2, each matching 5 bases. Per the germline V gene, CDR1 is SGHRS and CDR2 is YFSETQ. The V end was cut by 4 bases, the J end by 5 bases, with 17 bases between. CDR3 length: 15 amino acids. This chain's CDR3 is CASSVEGLEIDTQYF. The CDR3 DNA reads TGCGCCAGCAGCGTCGAGGGGCTAGAGATAGATACGCAGTATTTT. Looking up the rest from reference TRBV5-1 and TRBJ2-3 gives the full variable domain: KAGVTQTPRYLIKTRGQQVTLSCSPISGHRSVSWYQQTPGQGLQFLFEYFSETQRNKGNFPGRFSGRQFSNSRSEMNVSTLELGDSALYLCASSVEGLEIDTQYFGPGTRLTVL.

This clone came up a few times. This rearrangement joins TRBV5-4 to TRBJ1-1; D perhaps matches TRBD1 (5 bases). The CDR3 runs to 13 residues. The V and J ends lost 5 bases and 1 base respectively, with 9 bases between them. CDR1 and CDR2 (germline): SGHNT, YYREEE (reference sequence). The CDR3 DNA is TGTGCCAGCAGGGGACCGCCGAACACTGAAGCTTTCTTT. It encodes CASRGPPNTEAFF.

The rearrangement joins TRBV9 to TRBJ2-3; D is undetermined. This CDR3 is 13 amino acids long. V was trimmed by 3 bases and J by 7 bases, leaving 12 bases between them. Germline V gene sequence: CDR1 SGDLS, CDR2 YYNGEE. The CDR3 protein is CASSALGLYTQYF. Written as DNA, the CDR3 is TGTGCCAGCAGCGCCCTAGGGCTATATACGCAGTATTTT.

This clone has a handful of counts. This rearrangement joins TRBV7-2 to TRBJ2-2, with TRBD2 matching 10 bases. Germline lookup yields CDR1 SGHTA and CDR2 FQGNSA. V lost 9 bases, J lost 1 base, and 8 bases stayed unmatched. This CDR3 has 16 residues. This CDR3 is CARPARLAGNTGELFF. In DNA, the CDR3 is TGTGCCAGACCTGCCCGACTAGCGGGGAACACCGGGGAGCTGTTTTTT.

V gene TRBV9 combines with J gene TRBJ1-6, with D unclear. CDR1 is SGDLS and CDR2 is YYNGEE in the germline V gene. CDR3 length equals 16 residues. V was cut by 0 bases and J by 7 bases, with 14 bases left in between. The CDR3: CASSVGATGANSPLHF. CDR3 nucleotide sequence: TGTGCCAGCAGCGTAGGGGCGACGGGAGCGAATTCACCCCTCCACTTT.

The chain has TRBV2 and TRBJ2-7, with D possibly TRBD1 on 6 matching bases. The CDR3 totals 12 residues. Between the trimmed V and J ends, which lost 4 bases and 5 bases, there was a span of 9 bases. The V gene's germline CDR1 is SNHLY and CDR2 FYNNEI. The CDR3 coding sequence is TGTGCCAGCAGTGGGGACAACAACGAGCAGTACTTC. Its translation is CASSGDNNEQYF. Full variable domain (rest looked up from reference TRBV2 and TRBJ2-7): EPEVTQTPSHQVTQMGQEVILRCVPISNHLYFYWYRQILGQKVEFLVSFYNNEISEKSEIFDDQFSVERPDGSNFTLKIRSTKLEDSAMYFCASSGDNNEQYFGPGTRLTVT.

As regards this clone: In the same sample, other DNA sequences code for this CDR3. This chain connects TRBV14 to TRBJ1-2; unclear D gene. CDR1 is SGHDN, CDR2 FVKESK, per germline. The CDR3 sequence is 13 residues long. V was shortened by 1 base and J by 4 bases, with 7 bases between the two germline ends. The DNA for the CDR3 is TGTGCCAGCAGCCAAGTCGTCACCTATGGCTACACCTTC. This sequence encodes CASSQVVTYGYTF. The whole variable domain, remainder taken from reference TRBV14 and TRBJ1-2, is EAGVTQFPSHSVIEKGQTVTLRCDPISGHDNLYWYRRVMGKEIKFLLHFVKESKQDESGMPNNRFLAERTGGTYSTLKVQPAELEDSGVYFCASSQVVTYGYTFGSGTRLTVV.

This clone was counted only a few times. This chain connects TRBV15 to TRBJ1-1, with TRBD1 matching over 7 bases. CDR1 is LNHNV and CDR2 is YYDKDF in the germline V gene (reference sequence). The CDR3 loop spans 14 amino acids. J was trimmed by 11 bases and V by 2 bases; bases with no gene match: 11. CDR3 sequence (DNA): TGTGCCACCAGCAGAATGGGACAGCAGGCCAGGGCTTTCTTT. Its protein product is CATSRMGQQARAFF.

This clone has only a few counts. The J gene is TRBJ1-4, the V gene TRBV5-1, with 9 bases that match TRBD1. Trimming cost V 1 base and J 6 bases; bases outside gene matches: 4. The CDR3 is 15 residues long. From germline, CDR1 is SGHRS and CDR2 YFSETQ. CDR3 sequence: CASSLQQGAYEKLFF. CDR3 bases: TGCGCCAGCAGCTTGCAACAGGGGGCTTATGAAAAACTGTTTTTT.

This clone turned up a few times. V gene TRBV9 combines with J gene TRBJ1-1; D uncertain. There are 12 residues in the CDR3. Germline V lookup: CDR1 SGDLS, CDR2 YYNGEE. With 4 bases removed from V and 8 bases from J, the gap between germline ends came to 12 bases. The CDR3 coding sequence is TGTGCCAGCAGCCCTTGGACTGGAGAAGCTTTCTTT. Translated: CASSPWTGEAFF.

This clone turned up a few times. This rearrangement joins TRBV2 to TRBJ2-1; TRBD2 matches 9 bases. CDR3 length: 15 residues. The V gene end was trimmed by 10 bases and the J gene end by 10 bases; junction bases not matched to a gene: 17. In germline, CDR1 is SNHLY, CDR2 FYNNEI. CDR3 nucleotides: TGTGCCACCACCCCAACCGATCGACTAGCGGCCGAGCAGTTCTTC. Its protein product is CATTPTDRLAAEQFF.

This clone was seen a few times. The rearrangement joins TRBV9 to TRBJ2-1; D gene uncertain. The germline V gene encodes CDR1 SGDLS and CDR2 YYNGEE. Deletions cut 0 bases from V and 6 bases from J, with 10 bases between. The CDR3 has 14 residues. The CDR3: CASSVAPVLNEQFF. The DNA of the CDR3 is TGTGCCAGCAGCGTAGCACCGGTCCTCAATGAGCAGTTCTTC.

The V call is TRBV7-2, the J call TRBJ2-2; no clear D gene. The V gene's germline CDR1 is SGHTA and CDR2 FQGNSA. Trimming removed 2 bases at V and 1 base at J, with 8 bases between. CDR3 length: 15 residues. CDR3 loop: CASSLSRRNTGELFF. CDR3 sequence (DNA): TGTGCCAGCAGCTTAAGTCGCAGGAACACCGGGGAGCTGTTTTTT.

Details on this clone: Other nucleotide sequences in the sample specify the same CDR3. The CDR3 loop is CASRATGTDTQYF. CDR3 DNA sequence: TGTGCCAGCAGGGCGACAGGTACCGATACGCAGTATTTT. J is TRBJ2-3 and V is TRBV6-5, with D perhaps TRBD1 (6 bases). CDR1 and CDR2 (germline): MNHEY, SVGAGI. V was pared by 6 bases and J by 6 bases, with 13 bases between. The CDR3 runs to 13 residues.

The DNA of the CDR3 is TGTGCCAGCAGCTTAGCCTCGGCCACGAATGAGCAGTTCTTC. Translation gives CASSLASATNEQFF. The rearrangement joins TRBV7-2 to TRBJ2-1; D call uncertain. CDR1 is SGHTA and CDR2 is FQGNSA in the germline V gene. This CDR3 spans 14 amino acids. The V end was cut by 0 bases, the J end by 7 bases, with 10 bases between.

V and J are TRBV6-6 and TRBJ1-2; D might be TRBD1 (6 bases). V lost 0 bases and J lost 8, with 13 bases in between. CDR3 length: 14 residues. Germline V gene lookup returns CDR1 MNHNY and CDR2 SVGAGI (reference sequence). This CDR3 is CASSYSGGQEGYTF. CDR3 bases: TGTGCCAGCAGTTACTCAGGGGGTCAGGAGGGCTACACCTTC.

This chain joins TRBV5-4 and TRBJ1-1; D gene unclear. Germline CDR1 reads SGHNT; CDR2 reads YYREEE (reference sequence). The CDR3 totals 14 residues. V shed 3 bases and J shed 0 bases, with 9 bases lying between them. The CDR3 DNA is TGTGCCAGCAGCTCAGAAGCTTTGAACACTGAAGCTTTCTTT. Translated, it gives CASSSEALNTEAFF.

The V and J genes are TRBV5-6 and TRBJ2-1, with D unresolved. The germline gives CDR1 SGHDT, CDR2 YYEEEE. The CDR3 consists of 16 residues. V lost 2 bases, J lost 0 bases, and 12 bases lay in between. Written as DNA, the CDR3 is TGTGCCAGCAGCTTCAATGGGTTTTACTCCTACAATGAGCAGTTCTTC. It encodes CASSFNGFYSYNEQFF.

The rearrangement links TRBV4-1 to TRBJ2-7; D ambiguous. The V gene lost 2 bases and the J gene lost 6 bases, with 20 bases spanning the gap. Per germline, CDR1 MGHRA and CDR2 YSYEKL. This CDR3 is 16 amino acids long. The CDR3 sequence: CASSQNTPVKWAEQYF. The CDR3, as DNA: TGCGCCAGCAGCCAAAACACCCCAGTTAAGTGGGCCGAGCAGTACTTC.

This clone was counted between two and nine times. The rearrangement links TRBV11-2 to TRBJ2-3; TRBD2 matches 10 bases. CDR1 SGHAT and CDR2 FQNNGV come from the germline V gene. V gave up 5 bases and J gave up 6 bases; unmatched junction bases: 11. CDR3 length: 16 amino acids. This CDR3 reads CASSRGRGLAFDTQYF. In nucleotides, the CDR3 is TGTGCCAGCAGCCGCGGGCGGGGACTAGCGTTCGATACGCAGTATTTT.

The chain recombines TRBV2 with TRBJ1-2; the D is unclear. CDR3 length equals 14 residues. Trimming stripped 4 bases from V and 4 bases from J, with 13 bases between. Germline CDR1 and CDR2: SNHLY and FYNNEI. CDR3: CASSADATFYGYTF. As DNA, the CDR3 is TGTGCCAGCAGTGCGGACGCAACCTTCTATGGCTACACCTTC.

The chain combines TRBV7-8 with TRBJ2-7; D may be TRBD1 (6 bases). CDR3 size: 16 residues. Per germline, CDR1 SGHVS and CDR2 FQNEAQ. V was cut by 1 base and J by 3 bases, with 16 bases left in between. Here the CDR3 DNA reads TGTGCCAGCAGCTTAGTCAGGGGCCCTCTGGGCTACGAGCAGTACTTC. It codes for CASSLVRGPLGYEQYF.

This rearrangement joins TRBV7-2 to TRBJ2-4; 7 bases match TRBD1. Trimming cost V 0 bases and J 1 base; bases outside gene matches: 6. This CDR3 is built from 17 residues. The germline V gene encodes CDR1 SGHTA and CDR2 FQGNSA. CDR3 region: CASSLAPRGMAKNIQYF. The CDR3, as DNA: TGTGCCAGCAGCTTAGCGCCCAGGGGGATGGCCAAAAACATTCAGTACTTC.

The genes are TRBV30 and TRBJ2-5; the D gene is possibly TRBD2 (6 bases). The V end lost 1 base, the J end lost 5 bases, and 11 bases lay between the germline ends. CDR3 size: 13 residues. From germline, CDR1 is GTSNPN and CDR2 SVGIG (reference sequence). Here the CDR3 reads CAWSGLDVETQYF. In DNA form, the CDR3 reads TGTGCCTGGAGTGGACTAGACGTGGAGACCCAGTACTTC.

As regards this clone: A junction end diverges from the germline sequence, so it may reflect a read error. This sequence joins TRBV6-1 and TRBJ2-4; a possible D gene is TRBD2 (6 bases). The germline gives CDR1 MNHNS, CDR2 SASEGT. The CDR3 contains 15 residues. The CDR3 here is CAISEAGRSKNIQYF. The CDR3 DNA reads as TGTGCCATCAGTGAAGCGGGTAGAAGCAAAAACATTCAGTACTTC.

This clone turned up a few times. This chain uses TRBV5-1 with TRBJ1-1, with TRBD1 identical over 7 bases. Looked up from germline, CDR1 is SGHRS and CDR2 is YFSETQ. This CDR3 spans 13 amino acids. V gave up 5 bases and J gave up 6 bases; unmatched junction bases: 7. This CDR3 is CASRQGFGAEAFF. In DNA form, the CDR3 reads TGCGCCAGCAGACAGGGGTTTGGGGCTGAAGCTTTCTTT.